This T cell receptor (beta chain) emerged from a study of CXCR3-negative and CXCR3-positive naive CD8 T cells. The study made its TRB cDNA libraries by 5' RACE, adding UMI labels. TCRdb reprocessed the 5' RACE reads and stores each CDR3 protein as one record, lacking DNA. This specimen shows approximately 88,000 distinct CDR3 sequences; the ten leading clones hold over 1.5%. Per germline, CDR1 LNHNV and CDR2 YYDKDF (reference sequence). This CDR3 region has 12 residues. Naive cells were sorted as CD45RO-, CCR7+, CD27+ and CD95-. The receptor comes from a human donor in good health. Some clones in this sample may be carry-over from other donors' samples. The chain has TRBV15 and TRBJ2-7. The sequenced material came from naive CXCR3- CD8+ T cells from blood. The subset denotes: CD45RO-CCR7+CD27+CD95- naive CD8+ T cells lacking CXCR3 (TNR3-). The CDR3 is CATSREGYEQYF.